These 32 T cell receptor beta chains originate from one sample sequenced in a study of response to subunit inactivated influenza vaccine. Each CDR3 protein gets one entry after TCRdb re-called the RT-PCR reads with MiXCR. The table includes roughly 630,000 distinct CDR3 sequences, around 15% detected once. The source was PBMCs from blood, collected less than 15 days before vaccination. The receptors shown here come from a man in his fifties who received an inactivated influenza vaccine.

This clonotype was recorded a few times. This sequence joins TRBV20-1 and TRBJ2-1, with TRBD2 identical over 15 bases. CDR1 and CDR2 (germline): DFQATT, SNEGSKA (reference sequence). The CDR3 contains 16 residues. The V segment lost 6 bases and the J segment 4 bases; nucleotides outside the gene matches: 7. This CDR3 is CSAPGLAGGLYNEQFF. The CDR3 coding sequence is TGCAGTGCCCCGGGACTAGCGGGAGGACTTTACAATGAGCAGTTCTTC.

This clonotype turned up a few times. The CDR3 reads CAISEYPLGYEQYF. As DNA, the CDR3 is TGTGCCATCAGTGAGTACCCGCTGGGCTACGAGCAGTACTTC. This chain uses TRBV10-3 with TRBJ2-7; D is unclear. CDR1 is ENHRY and CDR2 is SYGVKD in the germline V gene. The V end lost 1 base, the J end lost 3 bases, and 10 bases lay between the germline ends. This CDR3 is built from 14 residues.

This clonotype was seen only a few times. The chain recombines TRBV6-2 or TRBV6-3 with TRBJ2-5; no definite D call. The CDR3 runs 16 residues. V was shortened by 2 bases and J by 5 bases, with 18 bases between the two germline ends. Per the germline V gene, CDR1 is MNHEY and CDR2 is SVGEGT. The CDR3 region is CASSYRLDVPGETQYF. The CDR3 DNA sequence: TGTGCCAGCAGTTACCGCTTGGACGTCCCCGGGGAGACCCAGTACTTC.

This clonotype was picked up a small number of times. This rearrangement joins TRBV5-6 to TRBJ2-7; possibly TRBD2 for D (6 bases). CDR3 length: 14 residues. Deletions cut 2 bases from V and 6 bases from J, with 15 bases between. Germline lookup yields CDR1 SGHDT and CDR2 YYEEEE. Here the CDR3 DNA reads TGTGCCAGCAGCTTACCGGGACTGTATCGCGAGCAGTACTTC. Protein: CASSLPGLYREQYF.

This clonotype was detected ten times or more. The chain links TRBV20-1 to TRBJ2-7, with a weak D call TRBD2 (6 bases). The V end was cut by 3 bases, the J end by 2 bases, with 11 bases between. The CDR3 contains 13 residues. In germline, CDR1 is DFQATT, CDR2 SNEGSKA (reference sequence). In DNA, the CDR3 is TGCAGTGCTAGGGGACTCAGGACCTACGAGCAGTACTTC. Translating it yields CSARGLRTYEQYF.

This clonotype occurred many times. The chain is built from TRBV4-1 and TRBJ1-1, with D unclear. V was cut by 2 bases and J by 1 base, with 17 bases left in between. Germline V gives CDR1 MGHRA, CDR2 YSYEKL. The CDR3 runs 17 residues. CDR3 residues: CASSQSVGRMRNTEAFF. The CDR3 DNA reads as TGCGCCAGCAGCCAATCCGTGGGCAGGATGAGGAACACTGAAGCTTTCTTT.

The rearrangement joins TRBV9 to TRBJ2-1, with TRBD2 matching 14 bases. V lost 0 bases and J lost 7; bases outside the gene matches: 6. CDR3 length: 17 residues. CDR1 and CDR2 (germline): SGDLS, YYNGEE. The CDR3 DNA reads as TGTGCCAGCAGCGTAGAGGGACTAGCGGGAGAGTGGAATGAGCAGTTCTTC. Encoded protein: CASSVEGLAGEWNEQFF.

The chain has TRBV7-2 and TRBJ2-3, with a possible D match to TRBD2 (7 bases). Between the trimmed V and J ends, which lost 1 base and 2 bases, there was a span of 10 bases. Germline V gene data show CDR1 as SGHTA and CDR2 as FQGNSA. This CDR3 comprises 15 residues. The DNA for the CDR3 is TGTGCCAGCAGCTTAGTCGGGGGGCTCACAGATACGCAGTATTTT. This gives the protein CASSLVGGLTDTQYF.

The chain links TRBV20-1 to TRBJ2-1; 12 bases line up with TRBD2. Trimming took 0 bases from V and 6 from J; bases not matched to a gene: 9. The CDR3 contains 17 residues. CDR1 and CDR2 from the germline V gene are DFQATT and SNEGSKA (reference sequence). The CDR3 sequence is CSARDPASGRVANEQFF. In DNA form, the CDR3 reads TGCAGTGCTAGAGATCCGGCTAGCGGGAGGGTGGCCAATGAGCAGTTCTTC.

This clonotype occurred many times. CDR3 in amino acids: CASSLGLPGNTIYF. In DNA, the CDR3 is TGTGCCAGCAGCTTAGGACTTCCTGGAAACACCATATATTTT. This chain connects TRBV5-6 to TRBJ1-3, with unresolved D. Per germline, CDR1 SGHDT and CDR2 YYEEEE. Trimming stripped 2 bases from V and 2 bases from J, with 8 bases between. The length of the CDR3 is 14 residues.

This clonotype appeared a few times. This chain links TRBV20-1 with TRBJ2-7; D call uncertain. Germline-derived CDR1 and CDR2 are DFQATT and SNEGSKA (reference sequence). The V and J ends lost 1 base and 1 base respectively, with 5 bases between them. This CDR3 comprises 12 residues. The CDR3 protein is CSARGESYEQYF. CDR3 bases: TGCAGTGCTAGAGGCGAATCCTACGAGCAGTACTTC.

The CDR3 spells CASTRAGRQYNEQFF. The CDR3 coding sequence is TGTGCCAGCACCCGAGCCGGGCGCCAATACAATGAGCAGTTCTTC. The chain has TRBV27 and TRBJ2-1; D call uncertain. In germline, CDR1 is MNHEY, CDR2 SMNVEV (reference sequence). There are 15 residues in the CDR3. Trimming removed 7 bases from V and 4 bases from J, with 17 bases in between.

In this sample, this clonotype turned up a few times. For the CDR3, the DNA is TGTGCCAGCAGCTCGTACATCCGGCGGGACAGGGGAGGCAATGAGCAGTTCTTC. As protein: CASSSYIRRDRGGNEQFF. The genes are TRBV11-2 and TRBJ2-1, with TRBD1 matching 10 bases. Germline CDR1 and CDR2: SGHAT and FQNNGV. The CDR3 extends over 18 amino acids. V gave up 4 bases and J gave up 6 bases; unmatched junction bases: 15.

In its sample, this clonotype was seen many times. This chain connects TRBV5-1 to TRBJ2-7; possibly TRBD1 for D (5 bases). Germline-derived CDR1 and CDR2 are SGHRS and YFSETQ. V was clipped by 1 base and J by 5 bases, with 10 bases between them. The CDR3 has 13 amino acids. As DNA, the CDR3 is TGCGCCAGCAGCTTGTGGTCAGGGAACGAGCAGTACTTC. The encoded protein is CASSLWSGNEQYF.

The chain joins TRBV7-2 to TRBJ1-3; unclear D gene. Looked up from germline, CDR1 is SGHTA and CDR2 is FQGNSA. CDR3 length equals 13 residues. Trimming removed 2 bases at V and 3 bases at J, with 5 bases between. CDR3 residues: CASSLSLGNTIYF. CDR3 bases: TGTGCCAGCAGCTTAAGTCTTGGAAACACCATATATTTT.

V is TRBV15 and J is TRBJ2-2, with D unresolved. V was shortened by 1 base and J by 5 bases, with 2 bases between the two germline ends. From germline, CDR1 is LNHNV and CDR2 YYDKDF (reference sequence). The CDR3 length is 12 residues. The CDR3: CATSRATGELFF. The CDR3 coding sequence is TGTGCCACCAGCAGAGCGACCGGGGAGCTGTTTTTT.

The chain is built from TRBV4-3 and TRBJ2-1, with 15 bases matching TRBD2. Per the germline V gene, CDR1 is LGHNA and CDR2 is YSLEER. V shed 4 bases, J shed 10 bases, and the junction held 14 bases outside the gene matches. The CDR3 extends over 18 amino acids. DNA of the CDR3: TGCGCCAGCAGCCGGACTAGCGGGAGGGGGGGACGTGGCATGGAGCAGTTCTTC. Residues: CASSRTSGRGGRGMEQFF.

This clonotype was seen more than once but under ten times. CDR3 protein: CASSQELGARQPQHF. The CDR3 DNA reads TGCGCCAGCAGCCAAGAGCTGGGGGCTCGGCAGCCCCAGCATTTT. The genes are TRBV4-3 and TRBJ1-5; tentatively, D is TRBD1 (6 bases). This CDR3 is 15 amino acids long. Germline V gene lookup returns CDR1 LGHNA and CDR2 YSLEER. V was trimmed by 0 bases and J by 7 bases, leaving 13 bases between them.

The CDR3 is CASFLNRDLYNEQFF. For the CDR3, the DNA is TGTGCCAGCTTTTTGAACAGGGATTTATACAATGAGCAGTTCTTC. This chain links TRBV2 with TRBJ2-1, with D possibly matching TRBD1 (6 bases). Germline CDR1 SNHLY, CDR2 FYNNEI. The CDR3 is made up of 15 amino acids. The V and J ends lost 8 bases and 4 bases respectively, with 18 bases between them.

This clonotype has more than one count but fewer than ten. CDR3 loop: CASSLARWSNEKLFF. DNA for the CDR3: TGTGCCAGCAGCTTAGCCCGGTGGTCTAATGAAAAACTGTTTTTT. This chain joins TRBV7-8 and TRBJ1-4; the D is unclear. Germline assignment: CDR1 SGHVS and CDR2 FQNEAQ. The V and J ends lost 0 bases and 3 bases respectively, with 8 bases between them. This CDR3 comprises 15 residues.

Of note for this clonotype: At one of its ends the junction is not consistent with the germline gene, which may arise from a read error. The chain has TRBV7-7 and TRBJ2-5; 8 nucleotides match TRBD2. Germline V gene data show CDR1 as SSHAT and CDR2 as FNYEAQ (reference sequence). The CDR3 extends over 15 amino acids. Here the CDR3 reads CASSLIGGASETQYF. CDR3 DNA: TGTGCTAGCAGCTTAATCGGGGGGGCCTCAGAGACCCAGTACTTC.

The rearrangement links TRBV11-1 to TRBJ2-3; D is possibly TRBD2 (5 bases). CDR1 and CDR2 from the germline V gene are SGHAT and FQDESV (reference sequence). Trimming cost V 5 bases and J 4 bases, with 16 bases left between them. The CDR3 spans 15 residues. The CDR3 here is CASSTRLDGADTQYF. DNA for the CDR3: TGTGCCAGCAGCACCCGCCTAGACGGGGCAGATACGCAGTATTTT.

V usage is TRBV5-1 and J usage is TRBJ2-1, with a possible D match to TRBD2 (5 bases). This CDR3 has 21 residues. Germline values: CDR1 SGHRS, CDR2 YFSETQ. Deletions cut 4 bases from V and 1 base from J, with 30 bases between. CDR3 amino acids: CASSLEAEDIWASISYNEQFF. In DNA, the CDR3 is TGCGCCAGCAGCCTGGAGGCAGAGGATATATGGGCCTCAATTTCCTACAATGAGCAGTTCTTC.

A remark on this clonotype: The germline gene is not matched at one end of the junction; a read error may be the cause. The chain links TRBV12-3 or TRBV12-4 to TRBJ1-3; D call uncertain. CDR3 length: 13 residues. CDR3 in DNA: TGTGCCAGCAGTTTAGGCCTTGGAGACACCATATATTTT. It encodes CASSLGLGDTIYF.

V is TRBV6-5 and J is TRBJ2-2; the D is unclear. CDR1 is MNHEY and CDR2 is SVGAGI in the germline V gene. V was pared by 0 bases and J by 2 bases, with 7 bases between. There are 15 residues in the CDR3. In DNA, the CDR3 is TGTGCCAGCAGTTACTCGACCATCAACACCGGGGAGCTGTTTTTT. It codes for CASSYSTINTGELFF.

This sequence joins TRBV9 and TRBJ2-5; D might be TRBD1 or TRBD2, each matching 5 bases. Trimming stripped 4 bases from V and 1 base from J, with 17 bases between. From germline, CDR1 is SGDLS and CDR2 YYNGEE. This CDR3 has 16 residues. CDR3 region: CASSLSLWGTQETQYF. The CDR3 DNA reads TGTGCCAGCAGCCTTAGTTTGTGGGGGACCCAAGAGACCCAGTACTTC.

CDR3 protein: CASSYLQGGRGGYTF. CDR3 DNA: TGTGCCAGCAGTTACCTACAGGGAGGAAGAGGTGGCTACACCTTC. The genes are TRBV6-5 and TRBJ1-2; D perhaps matches TRBD1 (6 bases). The CDR3 consists of 15 residues. Germline CDR1 is MNHEY and CDR2 is SVGAGI. V lost 2 bases to trimming and J lost 7 bases, with 17 bases between them.

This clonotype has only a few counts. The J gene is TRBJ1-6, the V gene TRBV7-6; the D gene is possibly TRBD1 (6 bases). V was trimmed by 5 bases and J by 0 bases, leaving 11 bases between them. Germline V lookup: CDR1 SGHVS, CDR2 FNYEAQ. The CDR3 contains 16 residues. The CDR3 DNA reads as TGTGCCAGCAGCCCGGACAGCGGCTCCTATAATTCACCCCTCCACTTT. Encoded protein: CASSPDSGSYNSPLHF.

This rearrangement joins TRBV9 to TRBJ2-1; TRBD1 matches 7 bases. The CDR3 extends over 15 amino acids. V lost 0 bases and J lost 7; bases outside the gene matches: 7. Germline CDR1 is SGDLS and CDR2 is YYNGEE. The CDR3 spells CASSVGSRGMNEQFF. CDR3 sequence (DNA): TGTGCCAGCAGCGTAGGTAGCAGGGGGATGAATGAGCAGTTCTTC.

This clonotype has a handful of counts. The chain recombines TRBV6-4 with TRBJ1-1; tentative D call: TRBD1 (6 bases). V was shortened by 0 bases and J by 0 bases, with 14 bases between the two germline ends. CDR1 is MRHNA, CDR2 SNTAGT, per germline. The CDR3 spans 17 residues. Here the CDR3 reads CASSDSSGGALNTEAFF. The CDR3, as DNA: TGTGCCAGCAGTGACTCAAGCGGGGGCGCGCTGAACACTGAAGCTTTCTTT.

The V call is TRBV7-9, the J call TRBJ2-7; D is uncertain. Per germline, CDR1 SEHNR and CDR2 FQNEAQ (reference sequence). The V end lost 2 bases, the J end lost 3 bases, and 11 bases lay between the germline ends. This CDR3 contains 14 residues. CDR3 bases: TGTGCCAGCAGCTTACCTCCCAGTTACTACGAGCAGTACTTC. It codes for CASSLPPSYYEQYF.

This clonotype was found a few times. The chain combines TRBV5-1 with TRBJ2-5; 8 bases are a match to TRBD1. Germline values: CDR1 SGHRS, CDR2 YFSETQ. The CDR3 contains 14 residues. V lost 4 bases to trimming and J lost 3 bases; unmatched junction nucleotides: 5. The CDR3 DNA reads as TGCGCCAGCAGCACGACAGGGGTAAAAGAGACCCAGTACTTC. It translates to CASSTTGVKETQYF. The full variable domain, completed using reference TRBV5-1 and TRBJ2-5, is KAGVTQTPRYLIKTRGQQVTLSCSPISGHRSVSWYQQTPGQGLQFLFEYFSETQRNKGNFPGRFSGRQFSNSRSEMNVSTLELGDSALYLCASSTTGVKETQYFGPGTRLLVL.